This is a list of T cell receptor beta chains from one sample in a study of cytomegalovirus exposure and HLA in healthy donors. The data were produced by immunoSEQ multiplex PCR, yet TCRdb's version contains in-frame clones alone and is incomplete. The sample's table shows more than 95,000 clones. The sequenced sample consisted of PBMCs. These receptors all come from a middle-aged man in good health and CMV-seronegative. CDR3s include the opening cysteine and the closing phenylalanine or tryptophan. The D gene is left open where the match is weak.

j_call	d_call	v_call	cdr3_aa	cdr3_nt
TRBJ1-1	.	TRBV4-1	CASSQVAGLAEAFF	TGCGCCAGCAGCCAGGTCGCGGGCCTCGCTGAAGCTTTCTTT
TRBJ1-4	.	TRBV4-1	CASSLTDSANEKLFF	TGCGCCAGCAGCCTAACGGACAGTGCTAATGAAAAACTGTTTTTT
TRBJ2-1	.	TRBV4-3	CAPPGVLSYNEQFF	TGCGCCCCTCCGGGAGTTCTCTCCTACAATGAGCAGTTCTTC
TRBJ2-7	.	TRBV28	CASSLTGKYEQYF	TGTGCCAGCAGTCTTACAGGGAAGTACGAGCAGTACTTC
TRBJ2-2	.	TRBV4-1	CASSPGYGSAYTGELFF	TGCGCCAGCAGCCCCGGGTATGGTAGCGCGTACACCGGGGAGCTGTTTTTT
TRBJ1-5	TRBD1	TRBV5-1	CASSLGTGGGQPQHF	TGCGCCAGCAGCTTGGGTACAGGGGGGGGTCAGCCCCAGCATTTT
TRBJ1-2	TRBD1	TRBV19	CASTSGDRGWGYTF	TGTGCCAGTACCTCCGGGGACAGGGGATGGGGCTACACCTTC
TRBJ2-5	TRBD2	TRBV7-7	CASSLGLAGGAETQYF	TGTGCTAGCAGCTTAGGACTAGCGGGAGGCGCGGAGACCCAGTACTTC
TRBJ1-5	.	TRBV6-5	CASNLYRESNQPQHF	TGTGCCAGCAACCTATACAGGGAGTCCAATCAGCCCCAGCATTTT
TRBJ2-5	.	TRBV11-3	CASSAGASQETQYF	TGTGCCAGCAGCGCAGGGGCTTCCCAAGAGACCCAGTACTTC
TRBJ1-2	TRBD1	TRBV7-6	CASSLRDRDNYGYTF	TGTGCCAGCAGCTTAAGGGACAGGGATAACTATGGCTACACCTTC
TRBJ2-5	TRBD1	TRBV28	CASSLGGTGGQETQYF	TGTGCCAGCAGTTTAGGCGGGACAGGGGGCCAAGAGACCCAGTACTTC
TRBJ2-1	TRBD2	TRBV11-1	CASSPSGISYNEQFF	TGTGCCAGCAGCCCTAGCGGAATCTCCTACAATGAGCAGTTCTTC